This entry lists 25 T cell receptor beta chains sequenced from one sample in a study of blood T cells in healthy people across ages. Sample-barcoded 5' priming and a J-beta primer mix drove a second PCR of about 6 to 12 cycles. TCRdb reprocessed the 5' RACE reads via MiXCR and lists one record per CDR3 protein. The repertoire includes approximately 320,000 distinct CDR3 sequences, 25% to 30% of them detected once, and 29% sits in the top ten. Sequencing was done on a sample of blood. Receptors originate from a woman between 70 and 85 years old in good health.

This clonotype was counted only a few times. The rearrangement joins TRBV3-1 to TRBJ1-2; 7 bases map to TRBD1. The junction had 7 bases not matched to a gene; V was cut back by 4 bases and J by 5 bases. CDR1 is LGHDT and CDR2 is YNNKEL in the germline V gene (reference sequence). CDR3 size: 14 residues. CDR3 amino acids: CASSPRDSTYGYTF. The CDR3 DNA follows: TGTGCCAGCAGCCCGCGGGACAGTACTTATGGCTACACCTTC.

This clonotype was seen a few times. The chain is built from TRBV14 and TRBJ1-6; D is unclear. The CDR3 spans 15 residues. CDR1 is SGHDN, CDR2 FVKESK, per germline. V gave up 0 bases and J gave up 8 bases, with 11 bases separating them. The CDR3: CASSQEIGGYSPLHF. CDR3 coding DNA: TGTGCCAGCAGCCAAGAGATAGGAGGATATTCACCCCTCCACTTT.

This chain uses TRBV28 with TRBJ1-5, with D maybe TRBD1 (6 bases). V was shortened by 8 bases and J by 7 bases, with 21 bases between the two germline ends. CDR1 is MDHEN, CDR2 SYDVKM, per germline. The CDR3 sequence is 15 residues long. The CDR3 loop is CASVRFQGSRQPQHF. The CDR3 region has the DNA TGTGCCAGCGTAAGGTTTCAGGGGTCTAGGCAGCCCCAGCATTTT.

This clonotype occurred a few times. The chain couples TRBV20-1 to TRBJ2-5; the D gene is possibly TRBD2 (5 bases). This CDR3 has 15 amino acids. Trimming removed 2 bases at V and 4 bases at J, with 17 bases between. The V gene's germline CDR1 is DFQATT and CDR2 SNEGSKA (reference sequence). This CDR3 is CSARSTLVRGETQYF. The CDR3 DNA sequence: TGCAGTGCTAGATCCACACTAGTCCGGGGAGAGACCCAGTACTTC.

This clonotype appeared many times. The V and J genes are TRBV29-1 and TRBJ1-4; D gene uncertain. The CDR3 loop spans 12 amino acids. Between the trimmed V and J ends, which lost 0 bases and 16 bases, there was a span of 15 bases. Germline CDR1 SQVTM, CDR2 ANQGSEA. The CDR3 loop is CSVEDSPRGRFF. CDR3 coding DNA: TGCAGCGTTGAAGACTCCCCTAGAGGGAGGTTTTTT.

The rearrangement links TRBV5-1 to TRBJ2-3, with D hard to call. The CDR3 extends over 13 amino acids. The germline V gene encodes CDR1 SGHRS and CDR2 YFSETQ. The V gene lost 4 bases and the J gene lost 2 bases, with 8 bases spanning the gap. This CDR3 reads CASSQTPTDTQYF. The CDR3 region has the DNA TGCGCCAGCAGCCAAACCCCCACAGATACGCAGTATTTT.

In this sample, this clonotype turned up a few times. The gene calls are TRBV12-3 or TRBV12-4 and TRBJ2-3; D is unclear. The CDR3 length is 11 residues. Trimming shortened V by 3 bases and J by 6 bases, and 4 bases separated the two germline ends. Written as DNA, the CDR3 is TGTGCCAGCAGTTTTATGGATACGCAGTATTTT. Translation: CASSFMDTQYF.

The chain uses TRBV10-1 and TRBJ2-1, with a tentative D call TRBD2 (5 bases). This CDR3 comprises 14 residues. CDR1 WNHNN and CDR2 SYGVQD come from the germline V gene (reference sequence). The V end lost 3 bases, the J end lost 9 bases, and 15 bases lay between the germline ends. CDR3 loop: CASSDSAGASEQFF. The CDR3 DNA is TGCGCCAGCAGTGACTCCGCGGGTGCAAGTGAGCAGTTCTTC.

This clonotype was detected a few times. The chain recombines TRBV15 with TRBJ1-1; no reliable D call. Trimming took 0 bases from V and 5 from J, leaving 10 bases between them. The CDR3 covers 14 residues. Germline V CDR1 and CDR2: LNHNV, YYDKDF (reference sequence). This chain's CDR3 is CATSRDLGGTEAFF. The CDR3 DNA reads TGTGCCACCAGCAGAGATCTGGGAGGGACTGAAGCTTTCTTT.

This clonotype was picked up a small number of times. CDR3 sequence reads: CAISEVTGYEQYF. CDR3 in DNA: TGTGCCATCAGTGAGGTCACAGGCTACGAGCAGTACTTC. V usage is TRBV10-3 and J usage is TRBJ2-7; TRBD1 might be the D (5 bases). Germline V CDR1 and CDR2: ENHRY, SYGVKD. The CDR3 is 13 amino acids. V was pared by 2 bases and J by 3 bases, with 8 bases between.

The sample holds a few counts of this clonotype. CDR3 protein: CASSYSIWTGAEKLFF. The CDR3 DNA is TGTGCCAGCAGTTACTCGATCTGGACAGGGGCCGAAAAACTGTTTTTT. V is TRBV6-5 and J is TRBJ1-4, with TRBD1 identical over 9 bases. This CDR3 comprises 16 residues. V lost 0 bases and J lost 8; bases outside the gene matches: 7. Germline V lookup: CDR1 MNHEY, CDR2 SVGAGI.

The chain recombines TRBV7-3 with TRBJ2-7, with D possibly matching TRBD2 (6 bases). Germline-derived CDR1 and CDR2 are SGHTA and FQGTGA. V was cut by 6 bases and J by 4 bases, with 19 bases left in between. This CDR3 comprises 15 residues. In nucleotides, the CDR3 is TGTGCCAGCAGTCGGGCCGGGGGTCCGAGGTACGAGCAGTACTTC. This encodes CASSRAGGPRYEQYF.

This chain connects TRBV10-3 to TRBJ2-3; maybe TRBD1 (5 bases). The germline CDR1 and CDR2 sequences are ENHRY and SYGVKD. Trimming took 6 bases from V and 1 from J, leaving 11 bases between them. The CDR3 totals 14 residues. This CDR3 is CAIRGAGRTDTQYF. The CDR3 nucleotides are TGTGCCATCAGAGGGGCAGGGCGCACAGATACGCAGTATTTT.

CDR3 DNA sequence: TGTGCCAGCAGTTTTGCCCAGGGGGGGCAAGGGTACGAAAAACTGTTTTTT. This encodes CASSFAQGGQGYEKLFF. V gene TRBV28 combines with J gene TRBJ1-4, with 7 bases that match TRBD1. Germline lookup yields CDR1 MDHEN and CDR2 SYDVKM. The CDR3 spans 17 residues. The V gene end was trimmed by 3 bases and the J gene end by 8 bases; junction bases not matched to a gene: 15.

This clonotype has at least ten counts. This chain joins TRBV3-1 and TRBJ2-4, with D unresolved. The CDR3 runs to 11 residues. The V end was cut by 3 bases, the J end by 14 bases, with 11 bases between. CDR1 LGHDT and CDR2 YNNKEL come from the germline V gene (reference sequence). DNA of the CDR3: TGTGCCAGCAGCCACCGTGAAGTAAAGTACTTC. Translating gives CASSHREVKYF. The whole variable domain, remainder taken from reference TRBV3-1 and TRBJ2-4, is DTAVSQTPKYLVTQMGNDKSIKCEQNLGHDTMYWYKQDSKKFLKIMFSYNNKELIINETVPNRFSPKSPDKAHLNLHINSLELGDSAVYFCASSHREVKYFGAGTRLSVL.

There are a few counts of this clonotype. The chain recombines TRBV20-1 with TRBJ1-1, with TRBD1 as a possible D gene (6 bases). This CDR3 is 13 amino acids long. The ends were cut back, 0 bases at V and 9 bases at J, with 14 bases in the middle. CDR1 DFQATT and CDR2 SNEGSKA come from the germline V gene (reference sequence). CDR3 amino acids: CSARETGNLKAFF. CDR3 sequence (DNA): TGCAGTGCTAGAGAAACAGGGAATCTTAAAGCTTTCTTT.

The chain has TRBV28 and TRBJ2-1; 7 positions match TRBD2. CDR1 is MDHEN, CDR2 SYDVKM, per germline. The CDR3 spans 15 residues. The junction had 5 bases not matched to a gene; V was cut back by 4 bases and J by 2 bases. The CDR3 DNA sequence: TGTGCCAGCAGTTCTCCTAGCGGCCCCTACAATGAGCAGTTCTTC. Encoded protein: CASSSPSGPYNEQFF.

The rearrangement links TRBV7-9 to TRBJ2-5, with TRBD2 identical over 11 bases. This CDR3 contains 16 residues. The junction had 8 bases not matched to a gene; V was cut back by 5 bases and J by 3 bases. Germline V gene data show CDR1 as SEHNR and CDR2 as FQNEAQ (reference sequence). CDR3 loop: CASSRSTSGTKETQYF. Here the CDR3 DNA reads TGTGCCAGCAGCCGTTCGACTAGCGGGACAAAAGAGACCCAGTACTTC.

This clonotype was counted a few times. The chain is built from TRBV7-9 and TRBJ2-1, with a tentative D call TRBD2 (5 bases). Germline assignment: CDR1 SEHNR and CDR2 FQNEAQ (reference sequence). Trimming took off 11 bases at V and 0 bases at J, with 8 bases between the two ends. The CDR3 has 12 residues. As DNA, the CDR3 is TGTGCCGTCGGAGGCTCCTACAATGAGCAGTTCTTC. Translated, it gives CAVGGSYNEQFF.

DNA of the CDR3: TGCAGTGCTAGACGTCTAGCGGGGCAAAAAGAGACCCAGTACTTC. It yields the protein CSARRLAGQKETQYF. This rearrangement joins TRBV20-1 to TRBJ2-5; 9 bases line up with TRBD2. V shed 2 bases and J 3 bases; nucleotides not matched to a gene: 7. This CDR3 comprises 15 residues. Germline V gene sequence: CDR1 DFQATT, CDR2 SNEGSKA (reference sequence).

There are many counts of this clonotype. The CDR3 DNA is TGTGCCAGCAGTTTCTTGGGGGGGACAGACTCCTACGAGCAGTACTTC. Amino acids: CASSFLGGTDSYEQYF. The chain couples TRBV28 to TRBJ2-7; D assignment may be TRBD1 or TRBD2 (7 bases each). The germline V and J ends were trimmed by 3 bases and 0 bases, with 15 bases remaining between them. Looked up from germline, CDR1 is MDHEN and CDR2 is SYDVKM. This CDR3 contains 16 residues.

A few counts support this clonotype. The chain couples TRBV12-5 to TRBJ2-5; D call uncertain. CDR3 size: 13 residues. CDR1 LGHNT and CDR2 FRNRAP come from the germline V gene. V shed 6 bases and J shed 6 bases, with 14 bases lying between them. The CDR3 sequence: CASGPDGEKTQYF. The CDR3 DNA follows: TGTGCTAGTGGGCCGGACGGCGAGAAGACCCAGTACTTC.

This clonotype was observed a handful of times. Likely a read error: the CDR3 ends without its conserved phenylalanine or tryptophan. J is TRBJ2-7 and V is TRBV7-8; 13 bases line up with TRBD2. V trimming: 4 bases; J trimming: 7 bases; junction bases outside the gene matches: 4. CDR1 is SGHVS and CDR2 is FQNEAQ in the germline V gene. This CDR3 is 14 amino acids long. CDR3 residues: CASSWTSGRGEQYL. CDR3 coding DNA: TGTGCCAGCAGCTGGACTAGCGGGAGAGGGGAGCAGTACCTC.

This chain links TRBV20-1 with TRBJ2-5, with a tentative D call TRBD2 (5 bases). The DNA end lines up better with TRBJ2-7; the J call may be wrong. This CDR3 has 15 amino acids. Per the germline V gene, CDR1 is DFQATT and CDR2 is SNEGSKA (reference sequence). For the CDR3, the DNA is TGCAGTGTGCTAGATGGGGTAAAGTTTGAGGGCGAGCAGTACTTC. Its translation is CSVLDGVKFEGEQYF.

The gene calls are TRBV29-1 and TRBJ1-5, with a tentative D call TRBD1 (5 bases). CDR3 length: 12 amino acids. Germline V gives CDR1 SQVTM, CDR2 ANQGSEA. Trimming stripped 6 bases from V and 7 bases from J, with 13 bases between. CDR3: CSVGGAGQPQHF. The DNA for the CDR3 is TGCAGCGTCGGCGGAGCAGGGCAGCCCCAGCATTTT.